This T cell receptor beta chain was sequenced in a study of T-cell memory formation after mild COVID-19 (dated by TCRdb to 2020 to 2023). Background for the entire study: TCR sequence clusters from the two donors were largely donor specific. In a couple of donors, T-cell clones that expanded and contracted after mild COVID-19 were tracked by sequencing TCRalpha and TCRbeta repertoires over time. The cohort was made up of two young adult volunteers, one female and one male, who were previously healthy. Points the paper makes about the study in general: From day 15 to 85, contracting clones showed balanced CD4/CD8 phenotypes, whereas a second wave of clones that expanded from day 15 to 37 leaned towards CD4+. Contracting CD4+ clones turned up mainly in the CM and EM memory subsets, whereas EMRA was where CD8+ clones were enriched. SARS-CoV-2 specificity of the second-wave clones peaking on day 37 was not confirmed. Some responding clones were detected in pre-infection memory, suggesting pre-existing cross-reactive memory T cells joined the SARS-CoV-2 response. Only a couple of mild cases were covered by the study, and larger cohorts that include severe cases with pre-infection samples were considered necessary.

This clonotype was counted a few times. Its antigen specificity is not known. Qualities for individual bases were not recorded, and no much larger clone is one base off. PBMCs were isolated by Ficoll-Paque density gradient centrifugation. The sequencer listed for this sample is Illumina NovaSeq 6000. TCRalpha and TCRbeta cDNA libraries were built by 5'RACE with constant-segment primers, adding sample barcodes and unique molecular identifiers. Trizol reagent was used to extract RNA from every sample. Amplification of the libraries took two PCR steps, and the second step added a second sample barcode plus Illumina TruSeq adapters. Sequencing of the libraries was done on an Illumina NovaSeq, producing 2 x 150 bp paired-end reads. The authors processed their data as follows. Reads were demultiplexed and collapsed into UMI-guided consensus sequences with migec v1.2.7. With mixcr v2.1.11, UMI consensuses were aligned to TRA and TRB V and J templates and assembled into clonotypes. A clonotype was counted as expanded or contracted only if both edgeR and NoisET called the change significant, with noise models trained on biological replicates. edgeR calls used a false discovery rate-adjusted p below 0.01 and a log2 fold-change threshold of 1. As an exploratory analysis of dynamics, max-normalized trajectories of the 1000 most abundant clonotypes were examined with PCA combined with hierarchical clustering. The CD4 or CD8 phenotype of responding clones was assigned using the separately sequenced CD4+ and CD8+ repertoires. Using fastp at Q25 and MiXCR, TCRdb reprocessed the public reads and kept productive beta chains. Each entry merges the rows of one CDR3 protein and shows their most common DNA and genes. These V and J calls are TCRdb output, not the study's own analysis. The sample table records about 200,000 distinct CDR3 sequences; 9% to 10% of these occur just once. The leading ten clones occupy 3% to 4.5% of the sample.

Trimming at the junction amounts to 2 bases on V and 7 bases on J, and the germline ends lie 12 bases apart. Inclusive of the bounding cysteine and valine, the CDR3 is 13 residues long. Just the 39-base CDR3 DNA is kept, in frame starting at base 1. Taken from the germline V gene, the CDR1 and CDR2 loops are SNHLY and FYNNEI. The receptor was isolated from a man aged 18 to 29 who had mild COVID-19 (a few samples of this study predate the infection). The sample titles of this study are shuffled in the database, so cell type and time point are left out; the donor was told from shared clones. The rearranged segments are TRBV2 and TRBJ2-7, with no confidently assigned D gene. The sequencing input was PBMCs or a T cell subset sorted from them (not recorded which). The sequenced DNA is TGTGCCAGCAGTGAATCTCAGGTGAGGGAGCAGTACGTC. It is translated as CASSESQVREQYV.